What follows are 18 T cell receptor beta chains derived from one specimen sequenced in a study of OX40 agonist ivuxolimab in advanced cancers. The repertoire was sequenced with immunoSEQ multiplex PCR; TCRdb's copy has only in-frame clones and lacks some. Of 60,000 to 65,000 clones listed, 84% were seen once; the top ten hold approximately 2%. The material was CD4+ or CD8+ T cells sorted from blood, obtained in a trial of the OX40 agonist ivuxolimab. The receptors were sampled from an adult with an advanced solid tumor such as melanoma, head and neck, liver or kidney cancer.

This chain uses TRBV6-5 with TRBJ1-1; D may be TRBD1 (5 bases). CDR3 size: 13 residues. Germline loops: CDR1 MNHEY, CDR2 SVGAGI. V shed 2 bases and J shed 7 bases, with 11 bases lying between them. CDR3 in amino acids: CASSYRTQGEAFF. CDR3 sequence (DNA): TGTGCCAGCAGTTACCGTACTCAGGGTGAAGCTTTCTTT.

The rearrangement joins TRBV10-3 to TRBJ2-7; D perhaps matches TRBD1 (6 bases). Germline V gene data show CDR1 as ENHRY and CDR2 as SYGVKD. The CDR3 loop spans 14 amino acids. V was trimmed by 5 bases and J by 6 bases, leaving 17 bases between them. In DNA form, the CDR3 reads TGTGCCATCAGTCACCGGGACAAGAGGGCCGAGCAGTACTTC. It is translated as CAISHRDKRAEQYF.

The gene calls are TRBV19 and TRBJ2-2; D gene unclear. This CDR3 is built from 13 residues. Trimming left V 1 base short and J 6 bases short, with 6 bases between. Germline CDR1 reads LNHDA; CDR2 reads SQIVND (reference sequence). The CDR3: CASSIGRSGELFF. The CDR3 coding sequence is TGTGCCAGTAGTATAGGAAGGTCCGGGGAGCTGTTTTTT. The whole variable domain, filled in from reference TRBV19 and TRBJ2-2, reads DGGITQSPKYLFRKEGQNVTLSCEQNLNHDAMYWYRQDPGQGLRLIYYSQIVNDFQKGDIAEGYSVSREKKESFPLTVTSAQKNPTAFYLCASSIGRSGELFFGEGSRLTVL.

The CDR3 nucleotides read TGTGCCAGCATCAAGGGACTAAGACAGGAGGGGACCCAGTACTTC. It translates to CASIKGLRQEGTQYF. The V call is TRBV2, the J call TRBJ2-5, with a weak D call TRBD2 (7 bases). Trimming removed 7 bases from V and 7 bases from J, with 22 bases in between. Germline loops: CDR1 SNHLY, CDR2 FYNNEI. CDR3 size: 15 residues.

This clone was picked up a small number of times. The chain joins TRBV6-5 to TRBJ2-3; 10 bases are a match to TRBD1. The CDR3 extends over 15 amino acids. V dropped 7 bases and J dropped 5; count of bases not matched to a gene: 9. Germline lookup yields CDR1 MNHEY and CDR2 SVGAGI. CDR3 in amino acids: CASTPPGQGQDTQYF. The CDR3 DNA is TGTGCCAGCACCCCGCCGGGACAGGGGCAAGATACGCAGTATTTT.

J is TRBJ2-3 and V is TRBV19; 7 bases match TRBD2. The CDR3 is 14 amino acids. Germline V gene sequence: CDR1 LNHDA, CDR2 SQIVND (reference sequence). V shed 4 bases and J 0 bases; nucleotides not matched to a gene: 1. The CDR3 region is CASSKLASTDTQYF. DNA of the CDR3: TGTGCCAGTAGTAAACTAGCGAGCACAGATACGCAGTATTTT.

The chain recombines TRBV30 with TRBJ2-5, with D uncertain. V was cut by 0 bases and J by 7 bases, with 18 bases left in between. This CDR3 spans 15 amino acids. Germline CDR1 GTSNPN, CDR2 SVGIG (reference sequence). The CDR3 DNA follows: TGTGCCTGGAGTGTAATAGTATACCTCAATGGGACCCAGTACTTC. This encodes CAWSVIVYLNGTQYF.

V usage is TRBV30 and J usage is TRBJ1-2; 10 nucleotides match TRBD1. The CDR3 has 15 amino acids. Germline loops: CDR1 GTSNPN, CDR2 SVGIG (reference sequence). The ends lost 1 base at V and 6 bases at J; junction bases unmatched: 8. In DNA, the CDR3 is TGTGCCTGGAGTGATAGACAGGGGGCTTACAATGGCTACACCTTC. This sequence encodes CAWSDRQGAYNGYTF.

This chain connects TRBV29-1 to TRBJ2-1; D possibly corresponds to TRBD2 (6 bases). The CDR3 is 11 amino acids. Per the germline V gene, CDR1 is SQVTM and CDR2 is ANQGSEA. The DNA for the CDR3 is TGCAGTATCACTAGCAGCCATGAGCAGTTCTTC. Its protein product is CSITSSHEQFF.

The chain links TRBV14 to TRBJ2-1, with unresolved D. Germline-derived CDR1 and CDR2 are SGHDN and FVKESK. V was clipped by 1 base and J by 1 base, with 14 bases between them. CDR3 length equals 17 residues. The CDR3: CASSQAPRRSSYNEQFF. The CDR3, as DNA: TGTGCCAGCAGCCAAGCCCCTAGGAGAAGTTCCTACAATGAGCAGTTCTTC.

The rearrangement joins TRBV6-6 to TRBJ1-5; maybe TRBD1 (5 bases). The length of the CDR3 is 15 residues. The germline CDR1 and CDR2 sequences are MNHNY and SVGAGI (reference sequence). V was cut by 7 bases and J by 5 bases, with 18 bases left in between. This chain's CDR3 is CASTERKGTDQPQHF. CDR3 DNA sequence: TGTGCCAGCACCGAACGTAAAGGGACCGATCAGCCCCAGCATTTT.

The count of this clone is one. This CDR3 is CASSDGYGYTF. The CDR3, as DNA: TGTGCCAGCAGTGATGGGTATGGCTACACCTTC. This sequence joins TRBV2 and TRBJ1-2; D is ambiguous. Germline assignment: CDR1 SNHLY and CDR2 FYNNEI. Trimming stripped 3 bases from V and 5 bases from J, with 4 bases between. This CDR3 has 11 residues. The full variable domain, in which reference TRBV2 and TRBJ1-2 provide the parts outside the CDR3, is EPEVTQTPSHQVTQMGQEVILRCVPISNHLYFYWYRQILGQKVEFLVSFYNNEISEKSEIFDDQFSVERPDGSNFTLKIRSTKLEDSAMYFCASSDGYGYTFGSGTRLTVV.

This sequence joins TRBV10-3 and TRBJ1-2; D remains unclear. The CDR3 totals 14 residues. The germline V gene has CDR1 ENHRY and CDR2 SYGVKD. V was shortened by 3 bases and J by 0 bases, with 8 bases between the two germline ends. This CDR3 is CAISDERANYGYTF. The CDR3, as DNA: TGTGCCATCAGTGACGAGAGAGCTAACTATGGCTACACCTTC.

This chain joins TRBV5-8 and TRBJ2-1; D might be TRBD1 (6 bases). This CDR3 contains 16 residues. V was shortened by 1 base and J by 4 bases, with 15 bases between the two germline ends. From germline, CDR1 is SGHTS and CDR2 YDEGEE. CDR3 DNA: TGTGCCAGCAGCTTGAGTTCACAGGGTGGTTACAATGAGCAGTTCTTC. The encoded protein is CASSLSSQGGYNEQFF.

J is TRBJ2-4 and V is TRBV5-4; 10 bases map to TRBD2. CDR1 and CDR2 (germline): SGHNT, YYREEE (reference sequence). The CDR3 length is 15 residues. V lost 5 bases and J lost 6; bases outside the gene matches: 8. The CDR3 protein is CASSISGGAGNIQYF. The CDR3 DNA sequence: TGTGCCAGCAGTATCAGCGGGGGGGCTGGAAACATTCAGTACTTC. The variable domain in full, with the rest retrieved from reference TRBV5-4 and TRBJ2-4, is ETGVTQSPTHLIKTRGQQVTLRCSSQSGHNTVSWYQQALGQGPQFIFQYYREEENGRGNFPPRFSGLQFPNYSSELNVNALELDDSALYLCASSISGGAGNIQYFGAGTRLSVL.

The rearrangement joins TRBV18 to TRBJ1-5; possible D gene TRBD1, 5 bases. CDR1 is KGHSH, CDR2 LQKENI, per germline. The CDR3 spans 14 residues. V was cut by 2 bases and J by 2 bases, with 7 bases left in between. The CDR3 nucleotides are TGTGCCAGCTCACCAGACAGCCGCAATCAGCCCCAGCATTTT. It codes for CASSPDSRNQPQHF.

This clone has just one count. The rearrangement uses TRBV6-5 and TRBJ1-6, with 8 bases that match TRBD1. Germline V CDR1 and CDR2: MNHEY, SVGAGI. V lost 6 bases, J lost 4 bases, and 5 bases stayed unmatched. CDR3 length: 15 amino acids. The CDR3 reads CASRTGDEYNSPLHF. The CDR3 bases are TGTGCCAGCAGGACAGGGGATGAGTATAATTCACCCCTCCACTTT.

The chain uses TRBV5-7 and TRBJ1-5; D is ambiguous. TRBV5-7 is an open reading frame, and its role is uncertain. The CDR3 has 15 amino acids. Trimming removed 3 bases from V and 0 bases from J, with 10 bases in between. CDR3 protein: CASSSQPDSNQPQHF. The CDR3 DNA reads TGTGCCAGCAGCTCACAGCCAGATAGCAATCAGCCCCAGCATTTT.